What follows are 31 T cell receptor beta chains derived from one specimen sequenced in a study of blood T cell repertoires in COVID-19. Method: immunoSEQ multiplex PCR; TCRdb's copy keeps in-frame clones and lacks some. Of 200,000 to 250,000 clones in the sample, about 85% were seen once. Sequencing was done on a sample of peripheral blood. The receptors were gathered from a woman at least 80 years old with active or convalescent COVID-19.

The chain joins TRBV25-1 to TRBJ1-1; 8 positions match TRBD1. The V segment lost 3 bases and the J segment 3 bases; nucleotides outside the gene matches: 6. The germline V gene encodes CDR1 MGHDK and CDR2 SYGVNS. This CDR3 is built from 15 residues. As DNA, the CDR3 is TGTGCCAGCAGTGAGCCAACGACAGGGGACACTGAAGCTTTCTTT. Encoded protein: CASSEPTTGDTEAFF.

The chain is built from TRBV3-1 (or the pseudogene TRBV3-2) and TRBJ2-2, with TRBD2 matching 14 bases. CDR1 LGHDT and CDR2 YNNKEL come from the germline V gene (reference sequence). V lost 3 bases, J lost 4 bases, and 4 bases stayed unmatched. The CDR3 totals 17 residues. The CDR3 sequence is CASSQDGLAGGTGELFF. CDR3 nucleotides: TGTGCCAGCAGCCAGGATGGACTAGCGGGGGGCACCGGGGAGCTGTTTTTT.

The chain links TRBV5-1 to TRBJ1-1; D unresolved. V lost 4 bases, J lost 0 bases, and 7 bases lay in between. In germline, CDR1 is SGHRS, CDR2 YFSETQ. The CDR3 contains 13 residues. The CDR3 nucleotides are TGCGCCAGCAGCCCCGGGGTGAACACTGAAGCTTTCTTT. Translation gives CASSPGVNTEAFF.

The chain couples TRBV19 to TRBJ1-1, with TRBD1 identical over 7 bases. The CDR3 sequence is 15 residues long. With V trimmed by 10 bases and J by 5 bases, 16 bases remained unmatched. Looked up from germline, CDR1 is LNHDA and CDR2 is SQIVND (reference sequence). The DNA for the CDR3 is TGTGCCACCCGAACCGGAGGAGGGGGCGAGACTGAAGCTTTCTTT. This sequence encodes CATRTGGGGETEAFF.

The chain recombines TRBV2 with TRBJ1-4, with D possibly being TRBD1 (6 bases). This CDR3 region has 15 residues. From germline, CDR1 is SNHLY and CDR2 FYNNEI. V was pared by 6 bases and J by 2 bases, with 13 bases between. The CDR3 loop is CASRERTDTNEKLFF. The CDR3 region has the DNA TGTGCCAGCAGAGAGCGGACAGATACTAATGAAAAACTGTTTTTT.

The chain combines TRBV19 with TRBJ1-1; no definite D call. CDR3 length: 14 residues. CDR1 is LNHDA, CDR2 SQIVND, per germline (reference sequence). V was shortened by 3 bases and J by 0 bases, with 8 bases between the two germline ends. CDR3 sequence: CASSIEVMNTEAFF. CDR3 sequence (DNA): TGTGCCAGTAGTATTGAGGTAATGAACACTGAAGCTTTCTTT. The full variable domain, completed using reference TRBV19 and TRBJ1-1, is DGGITQSPKYLFRKEGQNVTLSCEQNLNHDAMYWYRQDPGQGLRLIYYSQIVNDFQKGDIAEGYSVSREKKESFPLTVTSAQKNPTAFYLCASSIEVMNTEAFFGQGTRLTVV.

This clone was counted only a few times. The chain links TRBV5-5 to TRBJ1-6; 7 bases align to TRBD1. Germline CDR1 and CDR2: SGHKS and YYEKEE (reference sequence). CDR3 length equals 17 residues. V shed 3 bases and J 7 bases; nucleotides not matched to a gene: 13. The CDR3 sequence: CASSSLPRQGANSPLHF. CDR3 sequence (DNA): TGTGCCAGCAGCTCGCTGCCGAGACAGGGAGCCAATTCACCCCTCCACTTT.

This rearrangement joins TRBV7-2 to TRBJ2-7; 9 bases are shared with TRBD2. CDR1 is SGHTA and CDR2 is FQGNSA in the germline V gene. V shed 4 bases and J 5 bases; nucleotides not matched to a gene: 9. CDR3 length: 15 amino acids. The CDR3 here is CASSSEGGRAHEQYF. The CDR3 DNA reads as TGTGCCAGCAGCTCAGAAGGCGGGAGGGCCCACGAGCAGTACTTC. Variable domain in full (rest from reference TRBV7-2 and TRBJ2-7): GAGVSQSPSNKVTEKGKDVELRCDPISGHTALYWYRQSLGQGLEFLIYFQGNSAPDKSGLPSDRFSAERTGGSVSTLTIQRTQQEDSAVYLCASSSEGGRAHEQYFGPGTRLTVT.

The V call is TRBV29-1, the J call TRBJ1-3; D is unclear. Germline lookup yields CDR1 SQVTM and CDR2 ANQGSEA. V lost 2 bases to trimming and J lost 4 bases, with 9 bases between them. There are 13 residues in the CDR3. CDR3: CSVERQAGNTIYF. CDR3 coding DNA: TGCAGCGTTGAACGGCAGGCCGGAAACACCATATATTTT.

The V call is TRBV5-6, the J call TRBJ2-2; the match to TRBD2 covers 12 bases. Trimming took 3 bases from V and 7 from J; bases not matched to a gene: 10. CDR1 and CDR2 from the germline V gene are SGHDT and YYEEEE. CDR3 length: 17 residues. This CDR3 is CASSYRTSGVKNGELFF. The CDR3 DNA reads TGTGCCAGCAGCTATAGGACTAGCGGGGTAAAAAACGGGGAGCTGTTTTTT.

The chain couples TRBV11-3 to TRBJ2-3, with 11 nucleotides matching TRBD2. The CDR3 extends over 16 amino acids. Germline CDR1 reads SGHNT; CDR2 reads YENEEA. The trim removed 3 bases at V and 3 bases at J, leaving 5 bases unmatched. The DNA for the CDR3 is TGTGCCAGCAGCTTGGGGGGACTAGCGGCAACAGATACGCAGTATTTT. It codes for CASSLGGLAATDTQYF. The full variable domain, completed using reference TRBV11-3 and TRBJ2-3, is EAGVVQSPRYKIIEKKQPVAFWCNPISGHNTLYWYLQNLGQGPELLIRYENEEAVDDSQLPKDRFSAERLKGVDSTLKIQPAELGDSAVYLCASSLGGLAATDTQYFGPGTRLTVL.

The chain links TRBV7-9 to TRBJ2-1; 9 nucleotides align to TRBD1. This CDR3 region has 16 residues. V dropped 5 bases and J dropped 0; count of bases not matched to a gene: 5. Germline lookup yields CDR1 SEHNR and CDR2 FQNEAQ (reference sequence). The chain's CDR3 is CASSAGTGSSYNEQFF. The CDR3, as DNA: TGTGCCAGCAGCGCCGGGACAGGGAGCTCCTACAATGAGCAGTTCTTC.

With respect to this clone: The same CDR3 can be traced to other DNA sequences in this sample. V usage is TRBV6-5 and J usage is TRBJ1-3; D is unclear. Trimming took 6 bases from V and 0 from J, leaving 3 bases between them. CDR1 and CDR2 from the germline V gene are MNHEY and SVGAGI. The CDR3 is made up of 12 amino acids. DNA for the CDR3: TGTGCCAGCAGGAGCTCTGGAAACACCATATATTTT. It yields the protein CASRSSGNTIYF.

The rearrangement joins TRBV4-2 to TRBJ1-5, with D possibly matching TRBD1 (6 bases). This CDR3 region has 15 residues. Trimming pared 0 bases from V and 4 bases from J, leaving 10 bases between. CDR1 LGHNA and CDR2 YNFKEQ come from the germline V gene. The CDR3 DNA sequence: TGTGCCAGCAGCCAAGACCCGGACAGAAATCAGCCCCAGCATTTT. This gives the protein CASSQDPDRNQPQHF.

This clone was observed a few times. This chain connects TRBV19 to TRBJ2-7, with 7 bases aligning to TRBD2. J lost 0 bases, V lost 7 bases, and 9 bases had no gene match. This CDR3 region has 15 residues. CDR1 is LNHDA, CDR2 SQIVND, per germline (reference sequence). Here the CDR3 reads CASKSGENPSYEQYF. The CDR3 region has the DNA TGTGCCAGTAAGAGCGGGGAGAATCCCTCCTACGAGCAGTACTTC.

J is TRBJ1-2 and V is TRBV30; 7 positions agree with TRBD1. The J segment lost 7 bases and the V segment lost 3 bases, leaving 5 bases of the junction unmatched. This CDR3 spans 12 amino acids. CDR1 and CDR2 from the germline V gene are GTSNPN and SVGIG (reference sequence). The CDR3 region has the DNA TGTGCCTGGAGCCTGACAGGGACTGGCTACACCTTC. This sequence encodes CAWSLTGTGYTF.

The genes are TRBV9 and TRBJ1-5, with TRBD1 matching over 7 bases. The CDR3 sequence is 16 residues long. Germline-derived CDR1 and CDR2 are SGDLS and YYNGEE. V shed 3 bases, J shed 9 bases, and the junction held 15 bases outside the gene matches. CDR3 DNA: TGTGCCAGCAGCGCCGGGTTAGGGGGCGATGGGACGCCCCAGCATTTT. Residues: CASSAGLGGDGTPQHF.

The chain carries TRBV5-6 and TRBJ1-2; 8 positions match TRBD1. The CDR3 is 15 amino acids. Germline-derived CDR1 and CDR2 are SGHDT and YYEEEE. The J segment lost 7 bases and the V segment lost 4 bases, leaving 12 bases of the junction unmatched. DNA for the CDR3: TGTGCCAGCAGCCCGGGGCGGACAGGGCTTGGTGGCTACACCTTC. Its protein product is CASSPGRTGLGGYTF. The full variable domain, its missing parts supplied by reference TRBV5-6 and TRBJ1-2, is DAGVTQSPTHLIKTRGQQVTLRCSPKSGHDTVSWYQQALGQGPQFIFQYYEEEERQRGNFPDRFSGHQFPNYSSELNVNALLLGDSALYLCASSPGRTGLGGYTFGSGTRLTVV.

J is TRBJ1-5 and V is TRBV20-1; the match to TRBD1 covers 8 bases. With 4 bases clipped from V and 5 bases from J, the junction kept 4 bases outside the gene matches. CDR3 length: 13 residues. From germline, CDR1 is DFQATT and CDR2 SNEGSKA (reference sequence). CDR3 DNA: TGCAGTGCTACTGACAGGGGCGATCAGCCCCAGCATTTT. This translates into CSATDRGDQPQHF.

The chain has TRBV13 and TRBJ1-2; maybe TRBD1 (6 bases). Trimming shortened V by 1 base and J by 6 bases, and 15 bases separated the two germline ends. This CDR3 region has 15 residues. CDR1 and CDR2 from the germline V gene are PRHDT and FYEKMQ (reference sequence). CDR3 sequence reads: CASSLVGGGANGYTF. The CDR3 bases are TGTGCCAGCAGCTTAGTTGGCGGGGGCGCGAATGGCTACACCTTC.

The chain carries TRBV9 and TRBJ2-3; a possible D gene is TRBD2 (6 bases). The CDR3 extends over 20 amino acids. V lost 0 bases and J lost 0, with 23 bases in between. Germline CDR1 is SGDLS and CDR2 is YYNGEE. This CDR3 reads CASSVAPSGSGARSTDTQYF. Here the CDR3 DNA reads TGTGCCAGCAGCGTAGCTCCCTCGGGTAGCGGAGCCCGAAGCACAGATACGCAGTATTTT.

The chain joins TRBV27 to TRBJ2-5, with TRBD2 matching over 9 bases. The V gene end was trimmed by 6 bases and the J gene end by 2 bases; junction bases not matched to a gene: 4. The CDR3 length is 14 residues. Germline CDR1 and CDR2: MNHEY and SMNVEV (reference sequence). The CDR3 nucleotides read TGTGCCAGCAGAATAGCGGGGGATCAAGAGACCCAGTACTTC. It encodes CASRIAGDQETQYF.

V is TRBV29-1 and J is TRBJ1-2; TRBD1 matches at 8 bases. Germline-derived CDR1 and CDR2 are SQVTM and ANQGSEA. The CDR3 covers 12 residues. Trimming cost V 6 bases and J 3 bases; bases outside gene matches: 3. CDR3 residues: CSVGQGDYGYTF. CDR3 DNA sequence: TGCAGCGTCGGACAGGGCGACTATGGCTACACCTTC.

The chain has TRBV19 and TRBJ1-4; 8 positions match TRBD1. V was pared by 7 bases and J by 2 bases, with 9 bases of the junction left unmatched. The CDR3 is made up of 16 amino acids. The V gene's germline CDR1 is LNHDA and CDR2 SQIVND (reference sequence). CDR3 DNA sequence: TGTGCCAGTACCCACGGACAGGGCAGGACTAATGAAAAACTGTTTTTT. It yields the protein CASTHGQGRTNEKLFF.

The chain employs TRBV11-3 and TRBJ2-1; D is perhaps TRBD2 (5 bases). This CDR3 spans 14 amino acids. V was cut by 6 bases and J by 9 bases, with 18 bases left in between. Germline CDR1 SGHNT, CDR2 YENEEA. For the CDR3, the DNA is TGTGCCAGCAGGCTAGCCAGGTTTGAGGGTGAGCAGTTCTTC. Translated: CASRLARFEGEQFF.

The chain combines TRBV3-1 (or the pseudogene TRBV3-2) with TRBJ1-1; 7 nucleotides match TRBD1. CDR3 length equals 15 residues. In germline, CDR1 is LGHDT, CDR2 YNNKEL (reference sequence). V lost 0 bases, J lost 4 bases, and 5 bases stayed unmatched. Here the CDR3 reads CASSQEWQGGTEAFF. CDR3 nucleotides: TGTGCCAGCAGCCAAGAGTGGCAGGGGGGCACTGAAGCTTTCTTT.

J is TRBJ2-3 and V is TRBV3-1 (or the pseudogene TRBV3-2), with 7 nucleotides matching TRBD1. Germline V gives CDR1 LGHDT, CDR2 YNNKEL (reference sequence). The CDR3 totals 14 residues. V shed 4 bases, J shed 1 base, and the junction held 2 bases outside the gene matches. CDR3 DNA: TGTGCCAGCAGCCTGGGGACAGGCACAGATACGCAGTATTTT. The encoded protein is CASSLGTGTDTQYF.

The V and J genes are TRBV5-1 and TRBJ2-3, with a tentative D call TRBD2 (5 bases). V was shortened by 0 bases and J by 0 bases, with 11 bases between the two germline ends. The CDR3 runs to 16 residues. From germline, CDR1 is SGHRS and CDR2 YFSETQ. For the CDR3, the DNA is TGCGCCAGCAGCTTGGAGGGCGGGTCCAGCACAGATACGCAGTATTTT. It codes for CASSLEGGSSTDTQYF.

V is TRBV7-3 and J is TRBJ2-3; the D gene is possibly TRBD1 (6 bases). Germline CDR1 and CDR2: SGHTA and FQGTGA. The length of the CDR3 is 15 residues. V lost 4 bases and J 7 bases, leaving 18 bases between the germline ends. CDR3 sequence reads: CASSSNRASPHTQYF. The CDR3 DNA follows: TGTGCCAGCAGCTCCAACAGGGCCTCCCCTCATACGCAGTATTTT.

The chain has TRBV4-2 and TRBJ2-1; tentative D call: TRBD2 (5 bases). V was shortened by 4 bases and J by 5 bases, with 12 bases between the two germline ends. Looked up from germline, CDR1 is LGHNA and CDR2 is YNFKEQ. The CDR3 extends over 14 amino acids. The CDR3 protein is CASSRTASHNEQFF. CDR3 bases: TGTGCCAGCAGCCGGACTGCCAGTCACAATGAGCAGTTCTTC.

The table lists this clone with a count of one. The V call is TRBV6-5, the J call TRBJ2-7; 8 bases fit TRBD2. The trim removed 3 bases at V and 4 bases at J, leaving 5 bases unmatched. Germline V lookup: CDR1 MNHEY, CDR2 SVGAGI. This CDR3 has 14 amino acids. For the CDR3, the DNA is TGTGCCAGCAGTTATCGGGGGGGGTTGTACGAGCAGTACTTC. As protein: CASSYRGGLYEQYF.